This is a list of T cell receptor beta chains from one sample in a study of blood T cell repertoires in COVID-19. Sequencing was performed with immunoSEQ multiplex PCR; in TCRdb, only in-frame clones are kept and a portion is missing. Among under 300,000 clones listed, 80% to 85% were seen once. Sequenced input: PBMCs or T cells enriched from blood (not recorded which). Receptors were obtained from a man in his fifties who had recovered from COVID-19. Each CDR3 is given with its conserved first and last residue. A D gene is named only where the DNA matches it firmly. Clone size is given for some rows only: seen once, a few or many times, or a class if the clone is expanded.

clone_size | j_call | v_call | cdr3_length | d_call | cdr3_nt | cdr3_aa
few | TRBJ2-1 | TRBV9 | 16 | NA | TGTGCCAGCAGCCCATCTCCTGCCAGAGACAACAATGAGCAGTTCTTC | CASSPSPARDNNEQFF
once | TRBJ2-1 | TRBV6-1 | 17 | TRBD2 | TGTGCCAGCAGTGCGATAGGGACTAGCGGGGCCTACAATGAGCAGTTCTTC | CASSAIGTSGAYNEQFF
NA | TRBJ1-1 | TRBV10-3 | 14 | TRBD1 | TGTGCCATCAGTCGTTCGACAGGGGGTACTGAAGCTTTCTTT | CAISRSTGGTEAFF
NA | TRBJ2-7 | TRBV3-1/TRBV3-2 | 13 | NA | TGTGCCACTGCCCAGGCAGGGGCCTACGAGCAGTACTTC | CATAQAGAYEQYF
NA | TRBJ2-3 | TRBV27 | 17 | TRBD2 | TGTGCCAGCCGACTTAGCGGGAGATTAAGGAGGGCAGATACGCAGTATTTT | CASRLSGRLRRADTQYF
NA | TRBJ2-4 | TRBV5-1 | 14 | TRBD2 | TGCGCCAGCAGGGCGGGGGAGGCCAAAAACATTCAGTACTTC | CASRAGEAKNIQYF
NA | TRBJ2-2 | TRBV5-1 | 16 | TRBD2 | TGCGCCAGCAGCTACGGGACTAGCGGGAGCCCCGGGGAGCTGTTTTTT | CASSYGTSGSPGELFF
NA | TRBJ1-5 | TRBV19 | 15 | NA | TGTGCCAGTAGGGCAGGGGCCCGGTGGGCCCAGCCCCAGCATTTT | CASRAGARWAQPQHF
NA | TRBJ1-6 | TRBV7-9 | 15 | TRBD1 | TGTGCCAGCAGCTCTGGGACAGGGTGGAATTCACCCCTCCACTTT | CASSSGTGWNSPLHF
NA | TRBJ1-5 | TRBV5-1 | 17 | TRBD1 | TGCGCCAGCAGCCTTTACAGGGGCCACCATGGGGATCAGCCCCAGCATTTT | CASSLYRGHHGDQPQHF
NA | TRBJ1-2 | TRBV10-1 | 17 | TRBD1 | TGCGCCAGCAGTCCCTCCGGGACAGGGAATCGTCACTATGGCTACACCTTC | CASSPSGTGNRHYGYTF
NA | TRBJ1-4 | TRBV5-1 | 15 | NA | TGCGCCAGCAGCTTGTCACAGGGTGGAGGAGAAAAACTGTTTTTT | CASSLSQGGGEKLFF
NA | TRBJ1-2 | TRBV10-3 | 13 | NA | TGTGCCATCACCCATGGTGGCAGGGAAGGCTACACCTTC | CAITHGGREGYTF
NA | TRBJ2-2 | TRBV7-9 | 16 | TRBD1 | TGTGCCAGCAGCCCCACGGGAGGACAGGGGAGCGGGGAGCTGTTTTTT | CASSPTGGQGSGELFF
NA | TRBJ1-3 | TRBV6-5 | 15 | TRBD1 | TGTGCCAGCAGTTACTCCCGGGACAGGGGCAACACCATATATTTT | CASSYSRDRGNTIYF
NA | TRBJ1-1 | TRBV18 | 16 | TRBD1 | TGTGCCAGCTCACCCCGGACAGGGGGCGTAGGCACTGAAGCTTTCTTT | CASSPRTGGVGTEAFF
once | TRBJ1-1 | TRBV28 | 12 | NA | TGTGCCAGCAGTTTATTGGGGGGTAGAGCTTTCTTT | CASSLLGGRAFF
NA | TRBJ1-1 | TRBV7-2 | 14 | NA | TGTGCCAGCAGCTTAGCGTCCAGGAACACTGAAGCTTTCTTT | CASSLASRNTEAFF
once | TRBJ1-1 | TRBV7-2 | 15 | TRBD1 | TGTGCCAGCACCTTGGGTACAGGGGTAGGGACTGAAGCTTTCTTT | CASTLGTGVGTEAFF
NA | TRBJ1-4 | TRBV27 | 14 | NA | TGTGCCAGCAGTGATGCGGGCCCTAATGAAAAACTGTTTTTT | CASSDAGPNEKLFF
NA | TRBJ2-2 | TRBV14 | 15 | TRBD1 | TGTGCCAGCAGACCCGGACAGGGTTACACCGGGGAGCTGTTTTTT | CASRPGQGYTGELFF
NA | TRBJ2-7 | TRBV11-2 | 15 | TRBD1 | TGTGCCAGCAGCCGGACAGGGAAGGGATCCTACGAGCAGTACTTC | CASSRTGKGSYEQYF
NA | TRBJ1-3 | TRBV7-9 | 15 | NA | TGTGCCAGCAGCACGACGGGGGGTTCTGGAAACACCATATATTTT | CASSTTGGSGNTIYF
NA | TRBJ2-1 | TRBV5-5 | 16 | NA | TGTGCCAGCAGCTTGTCGCGGGGACCAAACTACAATGAGCAGTTCTTC | CASSLSRGPNYNEQFF
few | TRBJ1-2 | TRBV5-1 | 16 | TRBD1 | TGCGCCAGCAGCTTGGGGGACAGGGGAAAACAGAATGGCTACACCTTC | CASSLGDRGKQNGYTF
NA | TRBJ1-3 | TRBV19 | 17 | NA | TGTGCCAGTAGTATTACTCCCGGAGCCAACTCTGGAAACACCATATATTTT | CASSITPGANSGNTIYF
NA | TRBJ2-1 | TRBV9 | 15 | TRBD2 | TGTGCCAGCAGCCTCGGAGGACTAGCGGGATATGGGCAGTTCTTC | CASSLGGLAGYGQFF
NA | TRBJ1-4 | TRBV12-5 | 20 | NA | TGTGCTAGTGGTTACCACTCCGGGACACAGAATCCTCCAACTAATGAAAAACTGTTTTTT | CASGYHSGTQNPPTNEKLFF